This TCR beta chain was captured by sequencing in a study of T cell repertoires in cytomegalovirus infection. Study summary: Public TCR beta signatures provided an indication of both CMV infection and a matching HLA type.

General study findings and limits: Dominant in the ex vivo response were TCR beta clonotypes restricted by HLA-C and specific for CMV. Adding up the frequency of public TCR beta families identified people who carried CMV plus the relevant HLA.

MiXCR was run by TCRdb on the reads, yielding one entry per CDR3 protein. Among roughly 860,000 distinct CDR3 sequences, about 30% were seen once, and the ten largest hold over 10%. As to this clonotype: Its antigen is as yet unknown.

From germline, CDR1 is LNHNV and CDR2 YYDKDF (reference sequence). V lost 5 bases, J lost 8 bases, and 15 bases lay in between. The CDR3 loop spans 13 amino acids. The source is a human donor in good health (CMV status not recorded). Some clones in this sample may be carry-over from other donors' samples. Source: cultured CD8+ T cells from PBMCs, taken from culture after CMV antigen stimulation. The genes are TRBV15 and TRBJ1-1; D gene uncertain. The CDR3 sequence: CATSRSRTLEAFF. CDR3 DNA: TGTGCCACCAGCCGGAGTCGGACTCTGGAAGCTTTCTTT.